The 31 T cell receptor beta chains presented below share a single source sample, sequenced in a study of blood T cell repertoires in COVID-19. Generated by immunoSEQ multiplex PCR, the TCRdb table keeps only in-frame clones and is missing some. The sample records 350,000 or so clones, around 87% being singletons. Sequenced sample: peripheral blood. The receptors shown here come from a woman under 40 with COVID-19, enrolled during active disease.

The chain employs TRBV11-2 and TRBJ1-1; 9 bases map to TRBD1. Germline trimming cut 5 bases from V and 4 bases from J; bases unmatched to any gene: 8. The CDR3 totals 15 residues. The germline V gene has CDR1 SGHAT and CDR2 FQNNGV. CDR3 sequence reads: CASSTRTGDGTEAFF. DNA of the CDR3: TGTGCCAGCAGCACCCGGACAGGGGATGGCACTGAAGCTTTCTTT.

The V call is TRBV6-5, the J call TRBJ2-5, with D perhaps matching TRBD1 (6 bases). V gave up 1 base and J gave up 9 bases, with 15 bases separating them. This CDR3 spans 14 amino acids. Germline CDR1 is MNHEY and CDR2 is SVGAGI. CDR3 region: CASSYLLDKGAQYF. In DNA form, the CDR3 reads TGTGCCAGCAGTTACTTGCTCGACAAGGGGGCCCAGTACTTC.

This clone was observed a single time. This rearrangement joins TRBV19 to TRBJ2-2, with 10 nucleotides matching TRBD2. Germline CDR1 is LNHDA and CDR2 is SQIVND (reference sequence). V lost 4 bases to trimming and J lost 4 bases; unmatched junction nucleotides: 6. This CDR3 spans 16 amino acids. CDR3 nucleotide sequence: TGTGCCAGTAGTAGGTCTAGCGGGAGTAGCACCGGGGAGCTGTTTTTT. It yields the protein CASSRSSGSSTGELFF.

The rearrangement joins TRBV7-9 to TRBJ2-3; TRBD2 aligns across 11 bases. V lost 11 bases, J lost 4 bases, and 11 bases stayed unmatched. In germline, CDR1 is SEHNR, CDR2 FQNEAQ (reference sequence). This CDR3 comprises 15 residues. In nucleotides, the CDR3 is TGTGCCGTATCCCAACTAGCGGGGGAGCCAGATACGCAGTATTTT. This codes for CAVSQLAGEPDTQYF. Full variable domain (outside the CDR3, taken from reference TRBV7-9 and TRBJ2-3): DTGVSQNPRHKITKRGQNVTFRCDPISEHNRLYWYRQTLGQGPEFLTYFQNEAQLEKSRLLSDRFSAERPKGSFSTLEIQRTEQGDSAMYLCAVSQLAGEPDTQYFGPGTRLTVL.

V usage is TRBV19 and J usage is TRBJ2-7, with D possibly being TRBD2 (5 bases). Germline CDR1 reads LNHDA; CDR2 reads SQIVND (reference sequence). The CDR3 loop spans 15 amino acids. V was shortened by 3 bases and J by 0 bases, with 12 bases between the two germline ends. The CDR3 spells CASSIAGASSYEQYF. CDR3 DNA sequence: TGTGCCAGTAGTATCGCGGGTGCGAGCTCCTACGAGCAGTACTTC.

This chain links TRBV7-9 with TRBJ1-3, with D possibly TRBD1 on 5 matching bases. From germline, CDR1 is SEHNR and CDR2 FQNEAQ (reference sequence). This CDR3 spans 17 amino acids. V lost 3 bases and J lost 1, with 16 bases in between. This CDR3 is CASSLGMGRGSGNTIYF. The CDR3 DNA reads TGTGCCAGCAGCTTGGGGATGGGTCGGGGGTCTGGAAACACCATATATTTT.

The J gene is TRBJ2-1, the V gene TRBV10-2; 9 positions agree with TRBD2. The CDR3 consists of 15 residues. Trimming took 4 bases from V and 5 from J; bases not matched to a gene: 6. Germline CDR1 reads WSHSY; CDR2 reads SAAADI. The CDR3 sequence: CASSGRREGHNEQFF. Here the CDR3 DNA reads TGCGCCAGCAGTGGGAGGCGGGAGGGCCACAATGAGCAGTTCTTC.

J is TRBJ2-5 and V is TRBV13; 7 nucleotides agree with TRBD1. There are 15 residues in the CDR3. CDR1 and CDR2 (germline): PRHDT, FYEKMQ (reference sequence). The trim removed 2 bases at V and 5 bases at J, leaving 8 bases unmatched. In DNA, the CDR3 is TGTGCCAGCAGCTTAACACTAGGGGGCAGGGAGACCCAGTACTTC. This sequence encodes CASSLTLGGRETQYF. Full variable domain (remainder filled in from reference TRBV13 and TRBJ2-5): AAGVIQSPRHLIKEKRETATLKCYPIPRHDTVYWYQQGPGQDPQFLISFYEKMQSDKGSIPDRFSAQQFSDYHSELNMSSLELGDSALYFCASSLTLGGRETQYFGPGTRLLVL.

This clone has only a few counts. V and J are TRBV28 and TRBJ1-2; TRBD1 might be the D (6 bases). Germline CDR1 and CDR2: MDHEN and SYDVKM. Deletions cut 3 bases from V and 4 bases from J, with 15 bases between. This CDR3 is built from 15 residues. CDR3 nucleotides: TGTGCCAGCAGTTTGGACCCGACAGGTAGCTATGGCTACACCTTC. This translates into CASSLDPTGSYGYTF.

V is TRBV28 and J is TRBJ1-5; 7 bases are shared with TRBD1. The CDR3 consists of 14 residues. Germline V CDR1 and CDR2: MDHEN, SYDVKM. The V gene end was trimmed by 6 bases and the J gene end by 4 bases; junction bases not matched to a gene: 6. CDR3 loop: CASRPGQPNQPQHF. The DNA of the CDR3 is TGTGCCAGCAGACCGGGACAGCCAAATCAGCCCCAGCATTTT.

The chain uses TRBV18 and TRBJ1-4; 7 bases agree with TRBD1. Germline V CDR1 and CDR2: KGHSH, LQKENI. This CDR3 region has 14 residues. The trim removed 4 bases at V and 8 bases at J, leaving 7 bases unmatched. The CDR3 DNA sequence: TGTGCCAGCTCACGGGACAGAAATGAGGAAAAACTGTTTTTT. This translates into CASSRDRNEEKLFF.

CDR3 sequence (DNA): TGCGCCAGCAGCTTGCTGCGGGAGAACACCGGGGAGCTGTTTTTT. It yields the protein CASSLLRENTGELFF. The rearrangement joins TRBV5-1 to TRBJ2-2; D is perhaps TRBD2 (6 bases). This CDR3 is 15 amino acids long. CDR1 and CDR2 (germline): SGHRS, YFSETQ. V dropped 1 base and J dropped 1 base, with 8 bases sitting between them.

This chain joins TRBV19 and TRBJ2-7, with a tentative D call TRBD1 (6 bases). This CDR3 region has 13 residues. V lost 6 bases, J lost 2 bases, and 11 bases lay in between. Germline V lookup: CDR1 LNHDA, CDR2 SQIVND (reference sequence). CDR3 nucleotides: TGTGCCAGTAGCCCACAGGGAGCCTACGAGCAGTACTTC. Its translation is CASSPQGAYEQYF.

The CDR3 protein is CAISESEGGVNTEAFF. In DNA form, the CDR3 reads TGTGCCATCAGTGAGTCCGAGGGAGGGGTCAACACTGAAGCTTTCTTT. The J gene is TRBJ1-1, the V gene TRBV10-3; D is perhaps TRBD1 (5 bases). Germline V gene data show CDR1 as ENHRY and CDR2 as SYGVKD. This CDR3 spans 16 amino acids. The V end lost 0 bases, the J end lost 2 bases, and 13 bases lay between the germline ends.

The CDR3 DNA follows: TGTGCCACTGAGAAAGTAGTCCAGGGCTGCACAGATACGCAGTATTTT. Its translation is CATEKVVQGCTDTQYF. The chain carries TRBV24-1 and TRBJ2-3, with D perhaps matching TRBD1 (5 bases). V gave up 10 bases and J gave up 1 base, with 20 bases separating them. The CDR3 is made up of 16 amino acids. CDR1 and CDR2 (germline): KGHDR, SFDVKD.

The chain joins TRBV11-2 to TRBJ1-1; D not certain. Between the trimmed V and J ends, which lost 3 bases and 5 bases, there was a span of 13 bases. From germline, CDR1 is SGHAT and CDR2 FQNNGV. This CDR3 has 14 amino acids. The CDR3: CASSLTERGTEAFF. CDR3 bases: TGTGCCAGCAGCTTGACCGAACGAGGGACTGAAGCTTTCTTT.

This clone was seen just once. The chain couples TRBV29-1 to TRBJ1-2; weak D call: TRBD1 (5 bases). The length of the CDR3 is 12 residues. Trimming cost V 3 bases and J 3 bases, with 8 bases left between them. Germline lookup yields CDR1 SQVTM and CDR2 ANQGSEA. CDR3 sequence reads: CSVESGHYGYTF. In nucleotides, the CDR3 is TGCAGCGTTGAGTCAGGGCACTATGGCTACACCTTC.

In nucleotides, the CDR3 is TGTGCCACTCGGCTGCCAGGGGAGACCCAGTACTTC. Its protein is CATRLPGETQYF. The chain joins TRBV19 to TRBJ2-5; D may be TRBD1 (5 bases). Germline V gene data show CDR1 as LNHDA and CDR2 as SQIVND (reference sequence). This CDR3 region has 12 residues. V lost 10 bases and J lost 5, with 14 bases in between.

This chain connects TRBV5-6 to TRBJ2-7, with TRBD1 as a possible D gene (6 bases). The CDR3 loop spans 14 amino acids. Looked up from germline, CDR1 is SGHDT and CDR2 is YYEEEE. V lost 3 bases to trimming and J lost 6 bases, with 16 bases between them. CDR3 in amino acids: CASSSLQGSAEQYF. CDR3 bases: TGTGCCAGCAGCTCCCTACAGGGATCGGCCGAGCAGTACTTC. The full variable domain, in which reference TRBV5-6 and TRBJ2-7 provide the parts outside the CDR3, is DAGVTQSPTHLIKTRGQQVTLRCSPKSGHDTVSWYQQALGQGPQFIFQYYEEEERQRGNFPDRFSGHQFPNYSSELNVNALLLGDSALYLCASSSLQGSAEQYFGPGTRLTVT.

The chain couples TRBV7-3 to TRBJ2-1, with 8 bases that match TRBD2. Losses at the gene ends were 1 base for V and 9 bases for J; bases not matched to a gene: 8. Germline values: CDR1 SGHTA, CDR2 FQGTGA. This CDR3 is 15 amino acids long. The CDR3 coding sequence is TGTGCCAGCAGCTTAAGTGGGACTAGTTTCGGTGAGCAGTTCTTC. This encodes CASSLSGTSFGEQFF.

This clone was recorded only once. For the CDR3, the DNA is TGTGCCAGCAGCTTAGGTCGGGGGATTCGGGCTTACGAGCAGTACTTC. Amino acid sequence: CASSLGRGIRAYEQYF. The chain joins TRBV7-9 to TRBJ2-7, with TRBD2 as a possible D gene (6 bases). Trimming took off 1 base at V and 4 bases at J, with 17 bases between the two ends. Germline assignment: CDR1 SEHNR and CDR2 FQNEAQ (reference sequence). The CDR3 is 16 residues long.

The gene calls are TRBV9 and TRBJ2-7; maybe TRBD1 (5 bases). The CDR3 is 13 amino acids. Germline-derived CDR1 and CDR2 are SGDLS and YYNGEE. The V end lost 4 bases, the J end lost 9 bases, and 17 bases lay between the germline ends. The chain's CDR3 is CASSPVGSGAQYF. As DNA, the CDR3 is TGTGCCAGCAGCCCCGTGGGGTCTGGGGCGCAGTACTTC.

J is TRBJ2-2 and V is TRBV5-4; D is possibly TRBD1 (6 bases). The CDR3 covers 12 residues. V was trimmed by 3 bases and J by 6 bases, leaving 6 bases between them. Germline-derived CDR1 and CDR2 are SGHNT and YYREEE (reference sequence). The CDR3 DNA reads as TGTGCCAGCAGCTGGACAGCCGGGGAGCTGTTTTTT. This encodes CASSWTAGELFF.

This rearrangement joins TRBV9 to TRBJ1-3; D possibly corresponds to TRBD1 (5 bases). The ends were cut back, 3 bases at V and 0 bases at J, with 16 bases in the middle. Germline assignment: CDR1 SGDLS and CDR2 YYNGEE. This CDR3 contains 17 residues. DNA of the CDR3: TGTGCCAGCAGCGGCACTTCTAACAGGTACTCTGGAAACACCATATATTTT. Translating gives CASSGTSNRYSGNTIYF.

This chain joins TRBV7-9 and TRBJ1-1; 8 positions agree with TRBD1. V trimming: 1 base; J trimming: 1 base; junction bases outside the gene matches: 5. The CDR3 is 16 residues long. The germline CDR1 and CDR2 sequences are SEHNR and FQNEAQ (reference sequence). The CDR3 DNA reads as TGTGCCAGCAGCTTAGGGAGACAGGGGAGGAACACTGAAGCTTTCTTT. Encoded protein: CASSLGRQGRNTEAFF. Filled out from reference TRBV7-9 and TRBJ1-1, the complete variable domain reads DTGVSQNPRHKITKRGQNVTFRCDPISEHNRLYWYRQTLGQGPEFLTYFQNEAQLEKSRLLSDRFSAERPKGSFSTLEIQRTEQGDSAMYLCASSLGRQGRNTEAFFGQGTRLTVV.

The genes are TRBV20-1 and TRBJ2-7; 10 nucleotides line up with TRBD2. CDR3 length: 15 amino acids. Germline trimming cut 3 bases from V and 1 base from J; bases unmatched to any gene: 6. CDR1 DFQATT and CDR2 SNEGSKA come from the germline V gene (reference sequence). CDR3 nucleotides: TGCAGTGCTAGTGACCTACTAGCGGGATCCTACGAGCAGTACTTC. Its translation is CSASDLLAGSYEQYF.

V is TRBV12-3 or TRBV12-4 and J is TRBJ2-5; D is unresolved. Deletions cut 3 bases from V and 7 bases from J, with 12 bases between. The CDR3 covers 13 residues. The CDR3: CASSFPSRGTQYF. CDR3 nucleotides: TGTGCCAGCAGTTTCCCGTCAAGAGGGACCCAGTACTTC.

CDR3 sequence reads: CASSPGQGWNQQFF. CDR3 bases: TGTGCCAGCAGCCCCGGACAGGGGTGGAACCAGCAGTTCTTC. The V gene is TRBV11-2, the J gene TRBJ2-1, with TRBD1 identical over 9 bases. J was trimmed by 11 bases and V by 5 bases; bases with no gene match: 10. Germline V CDR1 and CDR2: SGHAT, FQNNGV. This CDR3 has 14 residues.

For the CDR3, the DNA is TGTGCCTGGGCCACTAGCGGGGTATACAATGAGCAGTTCTTC. Amino acids: CAWATSGVYNEQFF. This sequence joins TRBV30 and TRBJ2-1; 10 bases are a match to TRBD2. The CDR3 contains 14 residues. CDR1 and CDR2 (germline): GTSNPN, SVGIG (reference sequence). V shed 5 bases, J shed 4 bases, and the junction held 5 bases outside the gene matches.

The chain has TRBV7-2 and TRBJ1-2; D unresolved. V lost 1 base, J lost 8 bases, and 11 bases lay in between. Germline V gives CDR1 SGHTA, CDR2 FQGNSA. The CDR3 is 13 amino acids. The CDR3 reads CASSLGARGGYTF. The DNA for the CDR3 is TGTGCCAGCAGCTTAGGGGCGCGTGGAGGCTACACCTTC.

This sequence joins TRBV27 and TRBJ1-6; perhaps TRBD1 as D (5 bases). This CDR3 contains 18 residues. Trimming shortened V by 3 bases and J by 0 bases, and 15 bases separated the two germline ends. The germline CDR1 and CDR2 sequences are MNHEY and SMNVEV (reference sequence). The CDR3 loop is CASSLKGIKISYNSPLHF. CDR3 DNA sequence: TGTGCCAGCAGTTTGAAGGGGATAAAGATCTCCTATAATTCACCCCTCCACTTT.